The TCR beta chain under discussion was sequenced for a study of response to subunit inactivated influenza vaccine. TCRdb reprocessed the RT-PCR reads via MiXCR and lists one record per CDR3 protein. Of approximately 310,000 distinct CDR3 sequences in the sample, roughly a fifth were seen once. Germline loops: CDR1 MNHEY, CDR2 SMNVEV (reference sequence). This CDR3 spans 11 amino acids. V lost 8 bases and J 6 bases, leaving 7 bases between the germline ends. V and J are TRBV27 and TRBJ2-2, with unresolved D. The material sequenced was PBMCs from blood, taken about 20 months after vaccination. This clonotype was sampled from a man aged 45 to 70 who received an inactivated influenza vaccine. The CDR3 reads CASPEPGELFF. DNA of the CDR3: TGTGCCAGCCCTGAACCCGGGGAGCTGTTTTTT.